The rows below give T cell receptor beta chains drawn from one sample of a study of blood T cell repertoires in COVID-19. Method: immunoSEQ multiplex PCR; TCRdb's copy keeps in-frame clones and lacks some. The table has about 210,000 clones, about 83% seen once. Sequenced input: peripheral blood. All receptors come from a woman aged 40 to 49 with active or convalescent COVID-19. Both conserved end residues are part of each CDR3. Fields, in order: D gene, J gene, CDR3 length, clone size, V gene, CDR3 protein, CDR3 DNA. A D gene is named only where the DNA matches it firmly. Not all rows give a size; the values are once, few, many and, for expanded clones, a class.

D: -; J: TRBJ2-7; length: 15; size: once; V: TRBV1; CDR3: CTSSQSLAETYEQYF; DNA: TGCACCAGCAGCCAGAGTCTAGCGGAGACCTACGAGCAGTACTTC
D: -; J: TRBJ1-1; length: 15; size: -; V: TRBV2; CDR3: CASSEGTADNTEAFF; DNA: TGTGCCAGCAGTGAAGGGACAGCCGATAACACTGAAGCTTTCTTT
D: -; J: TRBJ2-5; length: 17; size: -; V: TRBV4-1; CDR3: CASSQNPGSSGQETQYF; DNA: TGCGCCAGCAGCCAAAACCCTGGAAGCAGCGGCCAAGAGACCCAGTACTTC
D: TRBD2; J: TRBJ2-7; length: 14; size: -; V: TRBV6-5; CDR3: CASRLSGGRGEQYF; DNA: TGTGCCAGCAGGCTTAGCGGGGGGCGGGGCGAGCAGTACTTC
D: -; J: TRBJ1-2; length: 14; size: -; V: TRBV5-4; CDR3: CASSLETANYGYTF; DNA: TGTGCCAGCAGCTTGGAGACAGCTAACTATGGCTACACCTTC
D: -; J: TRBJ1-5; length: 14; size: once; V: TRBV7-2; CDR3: CASSQVGQNQPQHF; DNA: TGTGCCAGCAGCCAGGTGGGACAAAATCAGCCCCAGCATTTT
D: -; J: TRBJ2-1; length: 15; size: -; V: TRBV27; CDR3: CASTALGLLYNEQFF; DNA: TGTGCCAGCACCGCGCTCGGACTGCTATACAATGAGCAGTTCTTC
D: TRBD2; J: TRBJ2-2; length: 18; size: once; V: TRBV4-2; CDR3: CASSLESGLAGGNGELFF; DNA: TGTGCCAGCAGCCTCGAAAGCGGACTAGCGGGAGGTAATGGGGAGCTGTTTTTT
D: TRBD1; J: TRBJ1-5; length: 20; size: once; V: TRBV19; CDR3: CASSIRTHISTGDSNQPQHF; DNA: TGTGCCAGTAGTATACGGACGCACATTTCTACAGGGGATAGCAATCAGCCCCAGCATTTT
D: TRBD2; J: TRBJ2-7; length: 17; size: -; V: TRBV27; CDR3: CASSRLAGSSKGVEQYF; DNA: TGTGCCAGCAGCCGACTAGCGGGGAGTTCCAAGGGTGTAGAGCAGTACTTC
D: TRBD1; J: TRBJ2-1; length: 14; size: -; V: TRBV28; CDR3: CASSFGQGGYEQFF; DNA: TGTGCCAGCAGTTTCGGACAGGGGGGGTATGAGCAGTTCTTC
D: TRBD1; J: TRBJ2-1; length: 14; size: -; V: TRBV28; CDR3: CASSTGTALREQFF; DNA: TGTGCCAGCAGTACCGGGACAGCTCTCCGTGAGCAGTTCTTC
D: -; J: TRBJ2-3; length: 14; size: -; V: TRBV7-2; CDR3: CASSLGGRTDTQYF; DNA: TGTGCCAGCAGCTTAGGAGGGAGAACAGATACGCAGTATTTT
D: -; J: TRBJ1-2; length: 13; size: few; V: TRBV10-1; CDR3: CASSVLTVYGYTF; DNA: TGCGCCAGCAGTGTATTGACAGTCTATGGCTACACCTTC
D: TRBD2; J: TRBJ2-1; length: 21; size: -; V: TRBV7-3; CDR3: CASSFPQGTGTSGSPYNEQFF; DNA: TGTGCCAGCAGCTTCCCCCAGGGGACCGGGACTAGCGGGAGTCCCTACAATGAGCAGTTCTTC
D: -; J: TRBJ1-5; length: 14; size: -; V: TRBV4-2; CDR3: CASSQVATNQPQHF; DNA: TGTGCCAGCAGCCAAGTGGCAACGAATCAGCCCCAGCATTTT
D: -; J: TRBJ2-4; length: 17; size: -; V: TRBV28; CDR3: CASSPPTEPIAKNIQYF; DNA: TGTGCCAGCAGTCCCCCGACAGAACCGATAGCCAAAAACATTCAGTACTTC
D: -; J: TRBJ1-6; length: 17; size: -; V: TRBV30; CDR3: CAWGSRSWPGNNSPLHF; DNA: TGTGCCTGGGGGTCGCGCTCTTGGCCGGGAAATAATTCACCCCTCCACTTT
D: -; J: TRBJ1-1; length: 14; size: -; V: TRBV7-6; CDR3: CASSLSQAGTEAFF; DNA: TGTGCCAGCAGCTTATCGCAGGCGGGCACTGAAGCTTTCTTT
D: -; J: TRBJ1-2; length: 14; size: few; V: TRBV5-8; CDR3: CASTKGAGDYGYTF; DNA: TGTGCCAGCACTAAAGGAGCCGGGGACTATGGCTACACCTTC
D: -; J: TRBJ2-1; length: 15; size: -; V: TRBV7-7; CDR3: CASSLGIPGYNEQFF; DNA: TGTGCTAGCAGCTTAGGCATCCCGGGCTACAATGAGCAGTTCTTC
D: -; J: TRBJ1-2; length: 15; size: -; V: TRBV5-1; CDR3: CASSLASGIVGGYTF; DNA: TGCGCCAGCAGCTTGGCCTCAGGGATAGTTGGCGGCTACACCTTC
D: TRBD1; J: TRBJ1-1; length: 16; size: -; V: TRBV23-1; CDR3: CASVATGDSLNTEAFF; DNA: TGCGCCAGCGTAGCCACGGGGGACAGCCTGAACACTGAAGCTTTCTTT
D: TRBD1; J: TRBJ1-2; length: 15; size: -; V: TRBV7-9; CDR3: CASSDDRGRFYGYTF; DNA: TGTGCCAGCAGCGATGACAGGGGCCGATTCTATGGCTACACCTTC
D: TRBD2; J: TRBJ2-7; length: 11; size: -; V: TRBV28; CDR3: CATRREVEQYF; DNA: TGTGCCACGCGCCGGGAGGTCGAGCAGTACTTC
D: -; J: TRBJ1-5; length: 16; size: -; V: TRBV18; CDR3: CASSPNGGAGNQPQHF; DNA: TGTGCCAGCTCACCAAATGGGGGCGCGGGCAATCAGCCCCAGCATTTT
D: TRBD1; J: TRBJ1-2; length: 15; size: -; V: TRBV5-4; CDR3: CASSLNRGLNYGYTF; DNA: TGTGCCAGCAGCTTGAACAGGGGACTGAACTATGGCTACACCTTC
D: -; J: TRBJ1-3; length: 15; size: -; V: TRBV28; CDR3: CASSRGGDSGNTIYF; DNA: TGTGCCAGCAGCCGTGGCGGGGACTCTGGAAACACCATATATTTT
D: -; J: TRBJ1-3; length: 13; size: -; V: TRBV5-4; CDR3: CASSSRQDYTIYF; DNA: TGTGCCAGCAGCTCTAGACAGGATTACACCATATATTTT